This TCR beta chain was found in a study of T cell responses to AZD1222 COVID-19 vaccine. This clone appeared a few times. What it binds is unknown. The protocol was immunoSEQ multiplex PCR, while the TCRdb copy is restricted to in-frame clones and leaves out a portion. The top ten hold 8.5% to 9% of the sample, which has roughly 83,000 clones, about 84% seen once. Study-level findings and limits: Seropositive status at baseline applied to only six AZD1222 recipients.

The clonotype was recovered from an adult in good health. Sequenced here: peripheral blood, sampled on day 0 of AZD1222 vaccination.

In DNA form, the CDR3 reads TGTGCCAGTAGATCCCTGGTCCGAAGCGCTGAAGCTTTCTTT. It yields the protein CASRSLVRSAEAFF. This chain joins TRBV19 and TRBJ1-1; D is undetermined. Trimming removed 6 bases from V and 6 bases from J, with 17 bases in between. In germline, CDR1 is LNHDA, CDR2 SQIVND (reference sequence). The CDR3 spans 14 residues.